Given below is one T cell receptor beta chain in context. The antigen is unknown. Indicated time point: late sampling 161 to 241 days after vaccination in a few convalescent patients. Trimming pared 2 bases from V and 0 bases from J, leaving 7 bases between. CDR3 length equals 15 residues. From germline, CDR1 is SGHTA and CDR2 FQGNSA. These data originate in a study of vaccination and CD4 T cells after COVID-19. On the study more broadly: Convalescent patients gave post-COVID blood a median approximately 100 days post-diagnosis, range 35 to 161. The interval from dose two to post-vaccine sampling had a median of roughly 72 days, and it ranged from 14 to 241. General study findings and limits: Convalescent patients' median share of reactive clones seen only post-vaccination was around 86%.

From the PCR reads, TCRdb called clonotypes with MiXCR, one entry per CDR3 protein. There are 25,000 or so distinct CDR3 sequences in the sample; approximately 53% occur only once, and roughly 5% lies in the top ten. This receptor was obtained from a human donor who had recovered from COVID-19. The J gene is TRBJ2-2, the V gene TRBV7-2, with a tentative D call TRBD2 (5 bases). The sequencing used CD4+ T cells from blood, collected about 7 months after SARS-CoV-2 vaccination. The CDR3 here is CASSLLAANTGELFF. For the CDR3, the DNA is TGTGCCAGCAGCTTACTAGCAGCGAACACCGGGGAGCTGTTTTTT.